What follows are 32 T cell receptor beta chains derived from one specimen sequenced in a study of Ad26.COV2.S vaccination and SARS-CoV-2 variants. The table came from immunoSEQ multiplex PCR; TCRdb's copy has only in-frame clones and leaves some out. This sample carries roughly 680,000 clones, roughly 90% of them seen once, and the ten largest clones take around 1.5%. Treatment defined: about 20 received Ad26.COV2.S at low or high dose, single or two shots; about five received placebo; per-sample allocation not given. The investigators took samples on day 63 after the first vaccine or placebo injection. The sequenced sample was peripheral blood, obtained in a trial of Ad26.COV2.S vaccine versus placebo. These receptors all stem from a person aged 18-60 years who received the Ad26.COV2.S COVID-19 vaccine or a placebo.

The chain recombines TRBV6-6 with TRBJ2-7; 10 bases are shared with TRBD2. The J segment lost 3 bases and the V segment lost 4 bases, leaving 6 bases of the junction unmatched. Germline V gene lookup returns CDR1 MNHNY and CDR2 SVGAGI (reference sequence). The CDR3 has 15 residues. The CDR3 coding sequence is TGTGCCAGCAGTTCAAGCGGGGGGGCTTACTACGAGCAGTACTTC. The encoded protein is CASSSSGGAYYEQYF.

The V call is TRBV20-1, the J call TRBJ1-2, with a tentative D call TRBD1 (6 bases). Germline values: CDR1 DFQATT, CDR2 SNEGSKA (reference sequence). The V and J ends lost 6 bases and 7 bases respectively, with 12 bases between them. This CDR3 is 11 amino acids long. The DNA for the CDR3 is TGCAGTGCACAAACAGGGCTTGGCTACACCTTC. It translates to CSAQTGLGYTF.

V gene TRBV7-2 combines with J gene TRBJ2-7; 10 bases map to TRBD2. Losses at the gene ends were 1 base for V and 5 bases for J; bases not matched to a gene: 8. The germline V gene has CDR1 SGHTA and CDR2 FQGNSA. The CDR3 runs to 16 residues. In DNA form, the CDR3 reads TGTGCCAGCAGCTTAGAGGATAGCGGGGGGAGGGACGAGCAGTACTTC. It encodes CASSLEDSGGRDEQYF.

The gene calls are TRBV7-2 and TRBJ1-2; a possible D gene is TRBD1 (5 bases). Looked up from germline, CDR1 is SGHTA and CDR2 is FQGNSA. V lost 2 bases, J lost 4 bases, and 23 bases lay in between. The CDR3 is made up of 18 amino acids. The CDR3 nucleotides read TGTGCCAGCAGCTTACGGGGAACAGTTGGGCCCGGGGCCTATGGCTACACCTTC. The encoded protein is CASSLRGTVGPGAYGYTF.

CDR3 DNA sequence: TGCGCCAGCAGCCTTAACAATTTTAGCGGAAACACCATATATTTT. Translated: CASSLNNFSGNTIYF. The chain couples TRBV4-1 to TRBJ1-3; no reliable D call. Trimming took 4 bases from V and 4 from J, leaving 14 bases between them. Looked up from germline, CDR1 is MGHRA and CDR2 is YSYEKL. The CDR3 extends over 15 amino acids.

This chain joins TRBV10-3 and TRBJ1-2; 9 nucleotides align to TRBD1. Per the germline V gene, CDR1 is ENHRY and CDR2 is SYGVKD. V lost 10 bases and J lost 2; bases outside the gene matches: 11. The CDR3 is made up of 15 amino acids. This CDR3 is CATTSPGTGNYGYTF. The DNA for the CDR3 is TGTGCCACCACCTCCCCTGGGACAGGGAACTATGGCTACACCTTC.

The chain recombines TRBV7-2 with TRBJ2-7; TRBD2 might be the D (5 bases). Germline CDR1 SGHTA, CDR2 FQGNSA. Trimming removed 4 bases at V and 0 bases at J, with 7 bases between. The CDR3 has 13 amino acids. The CDR3 region is CASSSRDSYEQYF. CDR3 coding DNA: TGTGCCAGCAGCTCCCGGGACTCCTACGAGCAGTACTTC.

The J gene is TRBJ1-6, the V gene TRBV27; the D is unclear. V gave up 4 bases and J gave up 14 bases, with 15 bases separating them. This CDR3 has 13 residues. Germline V gene sequence: CDR1 MNHEY, CDR2 SMNVEV (reference sequence). The CDR3: CASSSHNPPTLHF. The CDR3 DNA sequence: TGTGCCAGCAGTTCTCATAACCCTCCCACCCTCCACTTT.

The J gene is TRBJ2-1, the V gene TRBV3-1 (or the pseudogene TRBV3-2); 10 bases agree with TRBD2. The length of the CDR3 is 17 residues. Germline V gene sequence: CDR1 LGHDT, CDR2 YNNKEL (reference sequence). Unmatched junction bases numbered 16, after V lost 4 bases and J lost 10 bases. The CDR3 protein is CASSPFLLSGTSDEQFF. The CDR3 bases are TGTGCCAGCAGCCCTTTCCTTCTTTCCGGGACTAGCGACGAGCAGTTCTTC.

This chain uses TRBV3-1 (or the pseudogene TRBV3-2) with TRBJ2-7, with TRBD2 as a possible D gene (6 bases). Germline CDR1 reads LGHDT; CDR2 reads YNNKEL (reference sequence). The ends were cut back, 1 base at V and 5 bases at J, with 12 bases in the middle. The CDR3 covers 14 residues. CDR3 region: CASSQVNGGNEQYF. CDR3 in DNA: TGTGCCAGCAGCCAAGTAAACGGAGGGAACGAGCAGTACTTC.

The V and J genes are TRBV3-1 (or the pseudogene TRBV3-2) and TRBJ2-1; the match to TRBD2 covers 7 bases. CDR3 length: 16 residues. Per the germline V gene, CDR1 is LGHDT and CDR2 is YNNKEL (reference sequence). V was clipped by 6 bases and J by 6 bases; unmatched bases: 14. As DNA, the CDR3 is TGTGCCAGCAGTCATTCCGCCCGGACTAGGTTCAATGAGCAGTTCTTC. It yields the protein CASSHSARTRFNEQFF.

The chain carries TRBV5-6 and TRBJ2-1, with 7 bases matching TRBD2. Per the germline V gene, CDR1 is SGHDT and CDR2 is YYEEEE. Germline trimming cut 4 bases from V and 4 bases from J; bases unmatched to any gene: 8. The CDR3 contains 15 residues. The CDR3 protein is CASSLPGLSYNEQFF. CDR3 in DNA: TGTGCCAGCAGCCTCCCGGGACTATCTTACAATGAGCAGTTCTTC.

The gene calls are TRBV12-5 and TRBJ2-1; D is possibly TRBD2 (5 bases). The CDR3 has 15 residues. The germline V gene encodes CDR1 LGHNT and CDR2 FRNRAP. Between the trimmed V and J ends, which lost 1 base and 10 bases, there was a span of 17 bases. CDR3 sequence (DNA): TGTGCTAGTGGTTTGGGCGGGCCCCTAACAATGGAGCAGTTCTTC. It encodes CASGLGGPLTMEQFF.

J is TRBJ1-2 and V is TRBV7-9, with 9 bases that match TRBD1. The CDR3 contains 15 residues. In germline, CDR1 is SEHNR, CDR2 FQNEAQ (reference sequence). The ends lost 3 bases at V and 8 bases at J; junction bases unmatched: 10. CDR3: CASSLSDRGSRGYTF. In DNA form, the CDR3 reads TGTGCCAGCAGCTTGTCGGACAGGGGAAGTCGCGGCTACACCTTC.

The V and J genes are TRBV5-5 and TRBJ2-7; D is unresolved. The V end lost 3 bases, the J end lost 6 bases, and 7 bases lay between the germline ends. The CDR3 totals 11 residues. The germline V gene has CDR1 SGHKS and CDR2 YYEKEE (reference sequence). DNA for the CDR3: TGTGCCAGCAGCTCTGGGTCCGAGCAGTACTTC. Encoded protein: CASSSGSEQYF.

The chain has TRBV5-1 and TRBJ2-5; perhaps TRBD2 as D (6 bases). Trimming pared 1 base from V and 2 bases from J, leaving 12 bases between. CDR3 length: 15 amino acids. CDR1 and CDR2 from the germline V gene are SGHRS and YFSETQ. DNA for the CDR3: TGCGCCAGCAGCTTGCTGGCAGGAGGGCAAGAGACCCAGTACTTC. Protein product: CASSLLAGGQETQYF.

V usage is TRBV6-6 and J usage is TRBJ1-6, with 10 bases aligning to TRBD1. V lost 5 bases to trimming and J lost 5 bases; unmatched junction nucleotides: 6. Germline V gene sequence: CDR1 MNHNY, CDR2 SVGAGI (reference sequence). The CDR3 has 16 amino acids. CDR3 residues: CASSQTGGANNSPLHF. For the CDR3, the DNA is TGTGCCAGCAGTCAGACAGGGGGCGCGAATAATTCACCCCTCCACTTT.

The rearrangement links TRBV19 to TRBJ1-6; 7 bases line up with TRBD1. This CDR3 has 14 residues. The germline CDR1 and CDR2 sequences are LNHDA and SQIVND (reference sequence). V shed 4 bases and J 7 bases; nucleotides not matched to a gene: 4. The CDR3 DNA is TGTGCCAGTAGTAGGGAGGGGGCCAATTCACCCCTCCACTTT. Protein product: CASSREGANSPLHF.

The V call is TRBV24-1, the J call TRBJ1-6; D perhaps matches TRBD1 (5 bases). The CDR3 length is 15 residues. Trimming cost V 9 bases and J 10 bases, with 21 bases left between them. Germline-derived CDR1 and CDR2 are KGHDR and SFDVKD. The CDR3 sequence is CATEPPSGVASPLHF. The DNA of the CDR3 is TGTGCCACCGAACCGCCCTCGGGGGTTGCGTCACCCCTCCACTTT.

The chain employs TRBV7-8 and TRBJ2-7; TRBD1 matches 9 bases. Germline V gene lookup returns CDR1 SGHVS and CDR2 FQNEAQ. This CDR3 contains 15 residues. J gave up 6 bases and V 4 bases, and 10 bases lay outside the gene matches. Written as DNA, the CDR3 is TGTGCCAGCAGCTCACGCTGGGGGGACAGGGTCGAGCAGTACTTC. It codes for CASSSRWGDRVEQYF.

V usage is TRBV18 and J usage is TRBJ2-7; possible D gene TRBD1, 5 bases. The germline V gene encodes CDR1 KGHSH and CDR2 LQKENI. Trimming shortened V by 2 bases and J by 2 bases, and 13 bases separated the two germline ends. The length of the CDR3 is 15 residues. CDR3 residues: CASSPGFQGTYEQYF. CDR3 nucleotides: TGTGCCAGCTCACCAGGGTTCCAGGGCACCTACGAGCAGTACTTC.

The chain combines TRBV15 with TRBJ2-1; 9 bases fit TRBD2. Germline assignment: CDR1 LNHNV and CDR2 YYDKDF (reference sequence). This CDR3 is built from 16 residues. The V gene end was trimmed by 2 bases and the J gene end by 6 bases; junction bases not matched to a gene: 8. The CDR3 coding sequence is TGTGCCACCAGCAGACCCGGGACTAGCCCCTTCAATGAGCAGTTCTTC. Its translation: CATSRPGTSPFNEQFF.

The chain combines TRBV13 with TRBJ2-1, with 8 bases fitting TRBD2. CDR1 is PRHDT, CDR2 FYEKMQ, per germline (reference sequence). This CDR3 is built from 19 residues. V shed 3 bases and J 3 bases; nucleotides not matched to a gene: 16. CDR3 nucleotide sequence: TGTGCCAGCAGCTTCATAGGGGGTCCAACTAGCGGACACTACAATGAGCAGTTCTTC. Its protein product is CASSFIGGPTSGHYNEQFF.

With regard to this clone: Other DNA sequences of this sample code for an identical CDR3. This sequence joins TRBV30 and TRBJ1-1; D may be TRBD1 (5 bases). V lost 3 bases, J lost 1 base, and 6 bases lay in between. This CDR3 contains 12 residues. The germline V gene has CDR1 GTSNPN and CDR2 SVGIG (reference sequence). The CDR3 protein is CAWRGGNTEAFF. The CDR3 bases are TGTGCCTGGAGGGGGGGGAACACTGAAGCTTTCTTT.

The gene calls are TRBV5-1 and TRBJ2-2; 8 nucleotides line up with TRBD1. The V segment lost 4 bases and the J segment 5 bases; nucleotides outside the gene matches: 7. Germline CDR1 SGHRS, CDR2 YFSETQ. The CDR3 totals 15 residues. DNA for the CDR3: TGCGCCAGCAGCGCCTGGACAGGGAGAACCGGGGAGCTGTTTTTT. Translation: CASSAWTGRTGELFF. The full variable domain, with the rest looked up from reference TRBV5-1 and TRBJ2-2, is KAGVTQTPRYLIKTRGQQVTLSCSPISGHRSVSWYQQTPGQGLQFLFEYFSETQRNKGNFPGRFSGRQFSNSRSEMNVSTLELGDSALYLCASSAWTGRTGELFFGEGSRLTVL.

The chain recombines TRBV7-2 with TRBJ2-7; possibly TRBD2 for D (6 bases). Germline values: CDR1 SGHTA, CDR2 FQGNSA. This CDR3 spans 18 amino acids. Trimming took off 5 bases at V and 1 base at J, with 24 bases between the two ends. DNA of the CDR3: TGTGCCAGCAGCCCTCCCACTTTAGGGACTCTTACTTCCTACGAGCAGTACTTC. Protein: CASSPPTLGTLTSYEQYF.

The chain is built from TRBV4-3 and TRBJ2-7; D is perhaps TRBD1 or TRBD2 (5 bases each). This CDR3 contains 15 residues. Trimming left V 0 bases short and J 6 bases short, with 15 bases between. CDR1 is LGHNA, CDR2 YSLEER, per germline. The CDR3 DNA reads as TGCGCCAGCAGCCAAGAGGGACCCTCAGTAGGCGAGCAGTACTTC. As protein: CASSQEGPSVGEQYF.

This CDR3 reads CASSSGLGRTDTQYF. The CDR3 DNA reads as TGTGCCAGCAGCTCCGGACTCGGGCGCACAGATACGCAGTATTTT. V gene TRBV7-2 combines with J gene TRBJ2-3, with D possibly being TRBD2 (5 bases). V lost 4 bases and J 1 base, leaving 12 bases between the germline ends. The CDR3 covers 15 residues. Germline CDR1 and CDR2: SGHTA and FQGNSA.

The CDR3 loop reads CASSQDISGAPYEQYF. CDR3 coding DNA: TGTGCCAGCAGCCAAGATATATCAGGGGCTCCCTACGAGCAGTACTTC. The chain joins TRBV14 to TRBJ2-7; D is perhaps TRBD1 (6 bases). Germline V CDR1 and CDR2: SGHDN, FVKESK. CDR3 length: 16 amino acids. V gave up 0 bases and J gave up 2 bases, with 14 bases separating them.

The chain carries TRBV3-1 (or the pseudogene TRBV3-2) and TRBJ1-1; no firm D call. The CDR3 runs 12 residues. Germline V CDR1 and CDR2: LGHDT, YNNKEL (reference sequence). The V end lost 7 bases, the J end lost 0 bases, and 6 bases lay between the germline ends. Here the CDR3 reads CASTGMNTEAFF. CDR3 bases: TGTGCCAGCACCGGGATGAACACTGAAGCTTTCTTT.

The gene calls are TRBV9 and TRBJ2-5, with D perhaps assigned TRBD1 or TRBD2 (6 bases each). This CDR3 region has 17 residues. CDR1 and CDR2 from the germline V gene are SGDLS and YYNGEE. V lost 0 bases and J 4 bases, leaving 19 bases between the germline ends. This CDR3 reads CASSVAGLEGGRETQYF. CDR3 nucleotides: TGTGCCAGCAGCGTAGCGGGACTCGAAGGGGGTAGAGAGACCCAGTACTTC. The entire variable domain, with the rest obtained from reference TRBV9 and TRBJ2-5, is as follows: DSGVTQTPKHLITATGQRVTLRCSPRSGDLSVYWYQQSLDQGLQFLIQYYNGEERAKGNILERFSAQQFPDLHSELNLSSLELGDSALYFCASSVAGLEGGRETQYFGPGTRLLVL.

The DNA of the CDR3 is TGTGCCAGCAGCTTAATGGCAGGGGCCCTTTACGAGCAGTACTTC. This gives the protein CASSLMAGALYEQYF. The rearrangement uses TRBV5-4 and TRBJ2-7, with a possible D match to TRBD1 (6 bases). The V end lost 2 bases, the J end lost 4 bases, and 16 bases lay between the germline ends. Per germline, CDR1 SGHNT and CDR2 YYREEE (reference sequence). The CDR3 loop spans 15 amino acids. The whole variable domain, remainder taken from reference TRBV5-4 and TRBJ2-7, is ETGVTQSPTHLIKTRGQQVTLRCSSQSGHNTVSWYQQALGQGPQFIFQYYREEENGRGNFPPRFSGLQFPNYSSELNVNALELDDSALYLCASSLMAGALYEQYFGPGTRLTVT.